This T cell receptor (beta chain) was sequenced during a study of blood T cell repertoires in COVID-19. About the study: Acute and convalescent COVID-19 specimens originated in the United States, Italy and Spain. From T cells, B-cell-depleted T cells, or PBMCs came the material, which was cDNA or gDNA.

As originally analysed: Reference gene primer amplification gave nucleated cell count estimates. Using immunoSEQ multiplex PCR, the repertoire was profiled, and TCRdb retains in-frame clones only, with some absent. The DNA was the basis for D and trimming; V, J and clone size are from that table. The data contain hundreds of thousands of clones, around 90% of them singletons. Individuals drawn from 24 US areas were roughly 18 to 95 years old. This TCR derives from a woman aged 50 to 65 with acute COVID-19. The sample comprised PBMCs or T cells enriched from blood (not recorded which).

DNA of the CDR3: TGTGCCAGTAGTATAGTCACAGGGGCTCGCTATGGCTACACCTTC. It translates to CASSIVTGARYGYTF. The J gene is TRBJ1-2, the V gene TRBV19, with 7 bases identical to TRBD1. The CDR3 has 15 amino acids. With V trimmed by 1 base and J by 4 bases, 6 bases remained unmatched. Germline CDR1 and CDR2: LNHDA and SQIVND (reference sequence).